A selection of T cell receptor beta chains follows, all from one sample in a study of beta chain features in type 1 diabetes. Using immunoSEQ multiplex PCR, the repertoire was profiled, and TCRdb retains in-frame clones only, with some absent. Of hundreds of thousands of clones in the sample, roughly 16% were seen once. The sample comprised naive CD4+ T cells from blood. Receptor source: a man between 18 and 35 years old in good health. CDR3s include the opening cysteine and the closing phenylalanine or tryptophan. The order of the fields is D gene, clone size, CDR3 length, J gene, V gene, CDR3 DNA, CDR3 protein. The D gene is left open where the match is weak. Clone size, where shown, is once, few, many, or a class for clones that have expanded.

D gene: -; clone size: -; CDR3 length: 16; J gene: TRBJ2-2; V gene: TRBV5-1; CDR3 DNA: TGCGCCAGCAGCTTGCAATCTGGTACCCACACCGGGGAGCTGTTTTTT; CDR3 protein: CASSLQSGTHTGELFF
D gene: -; clone size: few; CDR3 length: 13; J gene: TRBJ2-1; V gene: TRBV6-5; CDR3 DNA: TGTGCCAGCAGATCGGCAGGGTACAATGAGCAGTTCTTC; CDR3 protein: CASRSAGYNEQFF
D gene: -; clone size: -; CDR3 length: 17; J gene: TRBJ1-1; V gene: TRBV7-3; CDR3 DNA: TGTGCCAGCAGCTTAAGGGGCTCGCCAGGGGTGAACACTGAAGCTTTCTTT; CDR3 protein: CASSLRGSPGVNTEAFF
D gene: -; clone size: -; CDR3 length: 15; J gene: TRBJ2-1; V gene: TRBV9; CDR3 DNA: TGTGCCAGCAGCGGCGGCAGCGCCTCCTACAATGAGCAGTTCTTC; CDR3 protein: CASSGGSASYNEQFF
D gene: -; clone size: -; CDR3 length: 12; J gene: TRBJ2-5; V gene: TRBV4-3; CDR3 DNA: TGCGCCAGCAGCCTGGACCCCGGGACCCAGTACTTC; CDR3 protein: CASSLDPGTQYF
D gene: TRBD1; clone size: -; CDR3 length: 15; J gene: TRBJ1-5; V gene: TRBV6-5; CDR3 DNA: TGTGCCAGCAGTAGGGACAGGTCGAGCAATCAGCCCCAGCATTTT; CDR3 protein: CASSRDRSSNQPQHF
D gene: -; clone size: few; CDR3 length: 16; J gene: TRBJ1-2; V gene: TRBV7-2; CDR3 DNA: TGTGCCAGCAGCTTAAAAGGGCCGGGCTTTTTATATGGCTACACCTTC; CDR3 protein: CASSLKGPGFLYGYTF
D gene: TRBD2; clone size: -; CDR3 length: 20; J gene: TRBJ2-5; V gene: TRBV9; CDR3 DNA: TGTGCCAGCAGCGTAGATTCGAGGGGCAACGGCGGGAGGGAGAAAGAGACCCAGTACTTC; CDR3 protein: CASSVDSRGNGGREKETQYF
D gene: -; clone size: few; CDR3 length: 11; J gene: TRBJ1-1; V gene: TRBV6-6; CDR3 DNA: TGTGCCAGCAGCTTAGACAGACGTGCTTTCTTT; CDR3 protein: CASSLDRRAFF
D gene: TRBD2; clone size: -; CDR3 length: 16; J gene: TRBJ2-1; V gene: TRBV9; CDR3 DNA: TGTGCCAGCAGCGTAGCTCTGCGGGAGGTTAACAATGAGCAGTTCTTC; CDR3 protein: CASSVALREVNNEQFF
D gene: TRBD2; clone size: few; CDR3 length: 15; J gene: TRBJ2-7; V gene: TRBV5-4; CDR3 DNA: TGTGCCAGCAGCCCCGGCGGGGGTCTCGGGTACGAGCAGTACTTC; CDR3 protein: CASSPGGGLGYEQYF
D gene: TRBD2; clone size: -; CDR3 length: 15; J gene: TRBJ2-7; V gene: TRBV27; CDR3 DNA: TGTGCCAGCAGTTCATTGGGACTAGCGGCTTACGAGCAGTACTTC; CDR3 protein: CASSSLGLAAYEQYF
D gene: TRBD2; clone size: few; CDR3 length: 17; J gene: TRBJ2-1; V gene: TRBV9; CDR3 DNA: TGTGCCAGCAGCGTAGACCAACCGGGACTAGGCTACAATGAGCAGTTCTTC; CDR3 protein: CASSVDQPGLGYNEQFF
D gene: -; clone size: -; CDR3 length: 14; J gene: TRBJ1-2; V gene: TRBV5-1; CDR3 DNA: TGCGCCAGCAGCTTGCAGGGTTTGGACTATGGCTACACCTTC; CDR3 protein: CASSLQGLDYGYTF
D gene: -; clone size: few; CDR3 length: 16; J gene: TRBJ2-5; V gene: TRBV6-6; CDR3 DNA: TGTGCCAGCAGGTCCAACGGGCGGGGAAACCAAGAGACCCAGTACTTC; CDR3 protein: CASRSNGRGNQETQYF
D gene: -; clone size: -; CDR3 length: 15; J gene: TRBJ2-7; V gene: TRBV7-9; CDR3 DNA: TGTGCCAGCAGTCCTGGGCAGTCTCCTACCTACGAGCAGTACTTC; CDR3 protein: CASSPGQSPTYEQYF
D gene: -; clone size: -; CDR3 length: 15; J gene: TRBJ1-5; V gene: TRBV6-6; CDR3 DNA: TGTGCCAGCAGTAAGACTACTGGAAAGGGCCAGCCCCAGCATTTT; CDR3 protein: CASSKTTGKGQPQHF
D gene: -; clone size: few; CDR3 length: 12; J gene: TRBJ1-2; V gene: TRBV9; CDR3 DNA: TGTGCCAGCAGCGTAAGCGGGAATGGCTACACCTTC; CDR3 protein: CASSVSGNGYTF
D gene: -; clone size: -; CDR3 length: 13; J gene: TRBJ2-7; V gene: TRBV10-3; CDR3 DNA: TGTGCCATCAGTGTTGCTGGGACCTACGAGCAGTACTTC; CDR3 protein: CAISVAGTYEQYF
D gene: -; clone size: few; CDR3 length: 13; J gene: TRBJ1-1; V gene: TRBV18; CDR3 DNA: TGTGCCAGCTCACAAAAAGAGCAGGCTGAAGCTTTCTTT; CDR3 protein: CASSQKEQAEAFF
D gene: TRBD1; clone size: -; CDR3 length: 19; J gene: TRBJ2-6; V gene: TRBV9; CDR3 DNA: TGTGCCAGCAGCGTAGCCCCGGGACAGGGGGCGCCTGGGGCCAACGTCCTGACTTTC; CDR3 protein: CASSVAPGQGAPGANVLTF
D gene: -; clone size: -; CDR3 length: 14; J gene: TRBJ1-4; V gene: TRBV2; CDR3 DNA: TGTGCCAGCACCCGTTGGCAGGGTGATGAAAAACTGTTTTTT; CDR3 protein: CASTRWQGDEKLFF
D gene: -; clone size: few; CDR3 length: 16; J gene: TRBJ2-3; V gene: TRBV4-3; CDR3 DNA: TGCGCCAGCAGCACGGGGGCTAGCGGCAGCACAGATACGCAGTATTTT; CDR3 protein: CASSTGASGSTDTQYF
D gene: -; clone size: -; CDR3 length: 13; J gene: TRBJ2-2; V gene: TRBV9; CDR3 DNA: TGTGCCAGCACACTAACTCGAGGGGGGGAGCTGTTTTTT; CDR3 protein: CASTLTRGGELFF
D gene: -; clone size: -; CDR3 length: 15; J gene: TRBJ2-7; V gene: TRBV21-1; CDR3 DNA: TGTGCCAGCAGCAAAGTCACTAGCACTTTCTACGAGCAGTACTTC; CDR3 protein: CASSKVTSTFYEQYF
D gene: TRBD2; clone size: few; CDR3 length: 16; J gene: TRBJ2-3; V gene: TRBV9; CDR3 DNA: TGTGCCAGCAGCGTCGGGCCTAGCGGGAGGTCAGATACGCAGTATTTT; CDR3 protein: CASSVGPSGRSDTQYF
D gene: -; clone size: few; CDR3 length: 15; J gene: TRBJ2-1; V gene: TRBV9; CDR3 DNA: TGTGCCAGCAGCGTAGGAGGCAACTCCTACAATGAGCAGTTCTTC; CDR3 protein: CASSVGGNSYNEQFF
D gene: TRBD1; clone size: -; CDR3 length: 12; J gene: TRBJ1-1; V gene: TRBV29-1; CDR3 DNA: TGCAGCGTGACAGGGGGCTACGCCGAAGCTTTCTTT; CDR3 protein: CSVTGGYAEAFF
D gene: -; clone size: few; CDR3 length: 13; J gene: TRBJ2-1; V gene: TRBV29-1; CDR3 DNA: TGCAGCGTTGTGCGGGACTCCTACAATGAGCAGTTCTTC; CDR3 protein: CSVVRDSYNEQFF
D gene: TRBD1; clone size: -; CDR3 length: 17; J gene: TRBJ1-4; V gene: TRBV7-9; CDR3 DNA: TGTGCCAGCAGCTTCGTGAGGCCGGGACAGGGAGATGAAAAACTGTTTTTT; CDR3 protein: CASSFVRPGQGDEKLFF
D gene: -; clone size: few; CDR3 length: 13; J gene: TRBJ1-1; V gene: TRBV28; CDR3 DNA: TGTGCCAGCAGTTTACGAGGTGGGACTGAAGCTTTCTTT; CDR3 protein: CASSLRGGTEAFF
D gene: TRBD1; clone size: few; CDR3 length: 15; J gene: TRBJ2-7; V gene: TRBV5-4; CDR3 DNA: TGTGCCAGCAGCTTGCCCGGGACAGGGACCTACGAGCAGTACTTC; CDR3 protein: CASSLPGTGTYEQYF
D gene: -; clone size: few; CDR3 length: 13; J gene: TRBJ2-2; V gene: TRBV6-5; CDR3 DNA: TGTGCCAGCAGCGCCTCAGGCACCGGGGAGCTGTTTTTT; CDR3 protein: CASSASGTGELFF
D gene: TRBD2; clone size: -; CDR3 length: 17; J gene: TRBJ2-7; V gene: TRBV27; CDR3 DNA: TGTGCCAGCAGCAGAAGAGGCGGGGGTGAGAGCTCCTACGAGCAGTACTTC; CDR3 protein: CASSRRGGGESSYEQYF
D gene: -; clone size: -; CDR3 length: 10; J gene: TRBJ2-7; V gene: TRBV20-1; CDR3 DNA: TGCAGTGCTCTAAAATACGAGCAGTACTTC; CDR3 protein: CSALKYEQYF
D gene: -; clone size: few; CDR3 length: 13; J gene: TRBJ2-5; V gene: TRBV9; CDR3 DNA: TGTGCCAGCAGCGCCCGGCTCGGGGAGACCCAGTACTTC; CDR3 protein: CASSARLGETQYF
D gene: -; clone size: few; CDR3 length: 16; J gene: TRBJ2-7; V gene: TRBV7-2; CDR3 DNA: TGTGCCAGCAGCTCCCCCCCGGGGGAGAACTCCTACGAGCAGTACTTC; CDR3 protein: CASSSPPGENSYEQYF
D gene: -; clone size: few; CDR3 length: 13; J gene: TRBJ1-6; V gene: TRBV7-2; CDR3 DNA: TGTGCCAGCAGCTTAAGGGCCTCCGCGCCCCTCCACTTT; CDR3 protein: CASSLRASAPLHF
D gene: -; clone size: -; CDR3 length: 18; J gene: TRBJ1-5; V gene: TRBV4-3; CDR3 DNA: TGCGCCAGCAGCCAAGATCTTATTGGTGATTGGGACAATCAGCCCCAGCATTTT; CDR3 protein: CASSQDLIGDWDNQPQHF
D gene: -; clone size: -; CDR3 length: 16; J gene: TRBJ2-2; V gene: TRBV7-2; CDR3 DNA: TGTGCCAGCAGCAGAGACGGTAGATCGAACACCGGGGAGCTGTTTTTT; CDR3 protein: CASSRDGRSNTGELFF
D gene: -; clone size: -; CDR3 length: 12; J gene: TRBJ2-1; V gene: TRBV27; CDR3 DNA: TGTGCCAGCAGGCGGGGGCTCAATGAGCAGTTCTTC; CDR3 protein: CASRRGLNEQFF
D gene: TRBD1; clone size: -; CDR3 length: 16; J gene: TRBJ1-5; V gene: TRBV27; CDR3 DNA: TGTGCCAGCAGTCCTAGGGACAGGGGAAGAAATCAGCCCCAGCATTTT; CDR3 protein: CASSPRDRGRNQPQHF
D gene: -; clone size: once; CDR3 length: 14; J gene: TRBJ2-7; V gene: TRBV6-5; CDR3 DNA: TGTGCCAGCAGTTACGCCTCAGGGGTTTACGAGCAGTACTTC; CDR3 protein: CASSYASGVYEQYF
D gene: -; clone size: few; CDR3 length: 15; J gene: TRBJ1-1; V gene: TRBV5-1; CDR3 DNA: TGCGCCAGCAGCTTGGATGCGGGCCAGAACACTGAAGCTTTCTTT; CDR3 protein: CASSLDAGQNTEAFF
D gene: -; clone size: few; CDR3 length: 15; J gene: TRBJ2-7; V gene: TRBV7-9; CDR3 DNA: TGTGCCAGCAGCTTAGACCTGACAAGTAGCTACGAGCAGTACTTC; CDR3 protein: CASSLDLTSSYEQYF
D gene: -; clone size: -; CDR3 length: 12; J gene: TRBJ2-3; V gene: TRBV28; CDR3 DNA: TGTGCCAGCAGTTTATCGGACGATACGCAGTATTTT; CDR3 protein: CASSLSDDTQYF
D gene: -; clone size: -; CDR3 length: 15; J gene: TRBJ2-7; V gene: TRBV28; CDR3 DNA: TGTGCCAGCAGTCCCTCCCTTGGGCAGGTCTACGAGCAGTACTTC; CDR3 protein: CASSPSLGQVYEQYF
D gene: -; clone size: -; CDR3 length: 14; J gene: TRBJ1-2; V gene: TRBV9; CDR3 DNA: TGTGCCAGCAGCGTAGAGCAGGGAAACTATGGCTACACCTTC; CDR3 protein: CASSVEQGNYGYTF
D gene: -; clone size: -; CDR3 length: 12; J gene: TRBJ2-7; V gene: TRBV10-3; CDR3 DNA: TGTGCCATCAGACTACAAAGCTACGAGCAGTACTTC; CDR3 protein: CAIRLQSYEQYF
D gene: -; clone size: few; CDR3 length: 18; J gene: TRBJ1-4; V gene: TRBV7-6; CDR3 DNA: TGTGCCAGCAGCTTCGTTGGAAAGGCAGGGACAACAAATGAAAAACTGTTTTTT; CDR3 protein: CASSFVGKAGTTNEKLFF
D gene: -; clone size: -; CDR3 length: 15; J gene: TRBJ1-1; V gene: TRBV4-1; CDR3 DNA: TGCGCCAGCAGCCAAGTCGGACGGAGACAACCTGAAGCTTTCTTT; CDR3 protein: CASSQVGRRQPEAFF
D gene: -; clone size: -; CDR3 length: 17; J gene: TRBJ1-2; V gene: TRBV5-4; CDR3 DNA: TGTGCCAGCAGCTTCGGTGGAACAGGAGGACTCCACTATGGCTACACCTTC; CDR3 protein: CASSFGGTGGLHYGYTF
D gene: TRBD1; clone size: -; CDR3 length: 17; J gene: TRBJ2-6; V gene: TRBV10-3; CDR3 DNA: TGTGCCATCAGCCCCGGACAGGGAATAGCTGGGGCCAACGTCCTGACTTTC; CDR3 protein: CAISPGQGIAGANVLTF
D gene: -; clone size: -; CDR3 length: 16; J gene: TRBJ2-4; V gene: TRBV21-1; CDR3 DNA: TGTGCCAGCAGCAAAGCTGAGGGGAAGGGTGAAAACATTCAGTACTTC; CDR3 protein: CASSKAEGKGENIQYF
D gene: -; clone size: -; CDR3 length: 15; J gene: TRBJ2-7; V gene: TRBV4-1; CDR3 DNA: TGCGCCAGCAGCCAAGGAGGCGCGAGCTCCTACGAGCAGTACTTC; CDR3 protein: CASSQGGASSYEQYF
D gene: TRBD2; clone size: few; CDR3 length: 15; J gene: TRBJ2-7; V gene: TRBV5-1; CDR3 DNA: TGCGCCAGCAGCTTGTCTAGCGGAATGACCTACGAGCAGTACTTC; CDR3 protein: CASSLSSGMTYEQYF
D gene: -; clone size: -; CDR3 length: 14; J gene: TRBJ2-7; V gene: TRBV5-1; CDR3 DNA: TGCGCCAGCAGGTCCCTATGGGACTCCTACGAGCAGTACTTC; CDR3 protein: CASRSLWDSYEQYF
D gene: TRBD1; clone size: -; CDR3 length: 16; J gene: TRBJ2-5; V gene: TRBV28; CDR3 DNA: TGTGCCAGCAGTTCCCCCGGAGTACAGGGGGTTGAGACCCAGTACTTC; CDR3 protein: CASSSPGVQGVETQYF
D gene: -; clone size: -; CDR3 length: 16; J gene: TRBJ1-2; V gene: TRBV4-1; CDR3 DNA: TGCGCCAGCAGCCCTATAGGACAGCGAACTAACTATGGCTACACCTTC; CDR3 protein: CASSPIGQRTNYGYTF